The clone carrying this TCR beta chain was counted only a few times. These data are taken from a study of beta chain features in type 1 diabetes. V was pared by 6 bases and J by 3 bases, with 5 bases of the junction left unmatched. The germline gives CDR1 SNHLY, CDR2 FYNNEI. This CDR3 contains 14 residues. Expressed TCRB transcripts were sequenced after all isolated RNA was converted to cDNA. Repertoires were generated with immunoSEQ multiplex PCR, while TCRdb's copy carries only in-frame clones and drops some. Counted here are around 150,000 clones, about 7% occurring once; the ten biggest clones make up about 1.5%.

Sequences were obtained from central memory CD4+ T cells from blood. This TCR was recovered from a woman between 25 and 40 years old in good health. The chain links TRBV2 to TRBJ2-5; 9 bases are a match to TRBD1. CDR3 region: CASRDRGGEETQYF. DNA for the CDR3: TGTGCCAGCAGGGACAGGGGAGGAGAAGAGACCCAGTACTTC.